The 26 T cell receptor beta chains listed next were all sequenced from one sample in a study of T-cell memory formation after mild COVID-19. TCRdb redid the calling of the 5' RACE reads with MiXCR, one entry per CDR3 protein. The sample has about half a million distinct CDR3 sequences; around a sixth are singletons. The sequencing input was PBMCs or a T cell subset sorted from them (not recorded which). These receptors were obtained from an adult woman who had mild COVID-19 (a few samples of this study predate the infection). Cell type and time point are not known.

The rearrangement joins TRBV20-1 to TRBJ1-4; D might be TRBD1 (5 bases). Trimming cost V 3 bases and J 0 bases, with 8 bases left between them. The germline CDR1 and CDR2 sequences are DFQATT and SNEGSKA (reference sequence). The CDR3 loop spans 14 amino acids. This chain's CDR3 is CSARARATNEKLFF. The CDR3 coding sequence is TGCAGTGCTAGGGCCAGGGCAACTAATGAAAAACTGTTTTTT.

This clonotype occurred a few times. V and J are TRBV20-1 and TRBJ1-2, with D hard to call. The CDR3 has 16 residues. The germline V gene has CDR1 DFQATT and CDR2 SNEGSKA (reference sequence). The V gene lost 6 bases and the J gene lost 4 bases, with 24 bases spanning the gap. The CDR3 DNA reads TGCAGTGCCGTCGTCGCAAGGAGTGGAGTTCGCTATGGCTACACCTTC. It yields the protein CSAVVARSGVRYGYTF.

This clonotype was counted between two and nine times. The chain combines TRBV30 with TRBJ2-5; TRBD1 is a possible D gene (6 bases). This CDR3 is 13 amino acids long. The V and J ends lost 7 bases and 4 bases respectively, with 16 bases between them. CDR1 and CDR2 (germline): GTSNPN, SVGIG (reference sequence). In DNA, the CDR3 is TGTGCCTCGTACACAGGGTTCGCAGAGACCCAGTACTTC. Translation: CASYTGFAETQYF.

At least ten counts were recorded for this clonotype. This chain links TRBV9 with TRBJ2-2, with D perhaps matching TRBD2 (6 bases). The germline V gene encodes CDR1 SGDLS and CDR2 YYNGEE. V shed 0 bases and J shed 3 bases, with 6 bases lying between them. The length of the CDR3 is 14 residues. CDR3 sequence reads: CASSVGGDTGELFF. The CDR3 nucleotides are TGTGCCAGCAGCGTAGGGGGGGACACCGGGGAGCTGTTTTTT.

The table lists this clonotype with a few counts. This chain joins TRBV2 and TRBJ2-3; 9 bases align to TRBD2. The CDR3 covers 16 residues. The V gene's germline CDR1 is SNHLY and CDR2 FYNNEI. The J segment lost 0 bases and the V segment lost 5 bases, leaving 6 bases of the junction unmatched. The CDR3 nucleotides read TGTGCCAGCAGTAGGGATGCGGGGGGGAGCACAGATACGCAGTATTTT. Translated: CASSRDAGGSTDTQYF.

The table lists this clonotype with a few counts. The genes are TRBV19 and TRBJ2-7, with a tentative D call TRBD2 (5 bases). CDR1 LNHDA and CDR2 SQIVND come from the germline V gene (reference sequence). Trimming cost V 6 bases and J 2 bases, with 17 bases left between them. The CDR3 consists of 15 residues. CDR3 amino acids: CASSSKRETAYEQYF. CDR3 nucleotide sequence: TGTGCCAGTAGCTCGAAAAGGGAGACGGCCTACGAGCAGTACTTC.

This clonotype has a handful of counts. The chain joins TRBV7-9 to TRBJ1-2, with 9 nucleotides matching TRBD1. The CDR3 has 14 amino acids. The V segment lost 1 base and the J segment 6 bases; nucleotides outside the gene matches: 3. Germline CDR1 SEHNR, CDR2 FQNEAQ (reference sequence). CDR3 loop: CASSLEDRGNGYTF. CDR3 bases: TGTGCCAGCAGCTTAGAGGACAGGGGTAATGGCTACACCTTC.

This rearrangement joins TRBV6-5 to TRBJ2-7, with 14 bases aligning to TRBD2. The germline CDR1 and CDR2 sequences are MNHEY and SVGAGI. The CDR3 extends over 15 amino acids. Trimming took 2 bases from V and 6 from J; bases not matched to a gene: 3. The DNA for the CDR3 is TGTGCCAGCAGTTACGGGACTAGCGGGAGACGCGAGCAGTACTTC. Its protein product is CASSYGTSGRREQYF.

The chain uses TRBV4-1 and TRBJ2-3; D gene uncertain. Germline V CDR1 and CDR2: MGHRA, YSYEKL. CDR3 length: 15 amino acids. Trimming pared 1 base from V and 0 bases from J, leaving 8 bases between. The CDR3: CASSQGFSSTDTQYF. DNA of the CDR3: TGCGCCAGCAGCCAAGGGTTTTCTAGCACAGATACGCAGTATTTT.

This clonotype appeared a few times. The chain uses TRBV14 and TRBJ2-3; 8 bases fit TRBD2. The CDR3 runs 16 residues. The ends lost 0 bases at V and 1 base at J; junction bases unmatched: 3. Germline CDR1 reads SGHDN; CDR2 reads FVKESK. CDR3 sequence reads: CASSQDVGLGTDTQYF. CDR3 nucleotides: TGTGCCAGCAGCCAAGACGTGGGACTAGGCACAGATACGCAGTATTTT.

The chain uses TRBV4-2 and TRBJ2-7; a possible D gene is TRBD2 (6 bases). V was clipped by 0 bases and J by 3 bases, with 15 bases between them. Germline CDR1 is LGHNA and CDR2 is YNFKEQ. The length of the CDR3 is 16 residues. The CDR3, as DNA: TGTGCCAGCAGCCAAGATTTTAGCGGAGCAAACTACGAGCAGTACTTC. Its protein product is CASSQDFSGANYEQYF.

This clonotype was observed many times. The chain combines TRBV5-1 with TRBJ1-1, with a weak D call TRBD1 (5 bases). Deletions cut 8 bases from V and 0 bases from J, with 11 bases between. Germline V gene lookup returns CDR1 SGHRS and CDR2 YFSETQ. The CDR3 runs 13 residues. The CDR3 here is CASRWDLNTEAFF. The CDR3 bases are TGCGCCAGTAGATGGGACTTGAACACTGAAGCTTTCTTT.

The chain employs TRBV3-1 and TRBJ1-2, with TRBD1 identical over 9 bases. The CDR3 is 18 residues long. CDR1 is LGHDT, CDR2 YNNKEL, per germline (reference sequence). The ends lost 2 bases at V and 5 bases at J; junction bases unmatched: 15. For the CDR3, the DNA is TGTGCCAGCAGCCAACCCTCATTACAGGGGGCGCTTGGTTATGGCTACACCTTC. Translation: CASSQPSLQGALGYGYTF.

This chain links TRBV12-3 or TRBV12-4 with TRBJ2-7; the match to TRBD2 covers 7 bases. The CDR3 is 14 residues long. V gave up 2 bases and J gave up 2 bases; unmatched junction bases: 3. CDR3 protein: CASSLYGGAYEQYF. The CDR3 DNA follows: TGTGCCAGCAGTTTATATGGGGGGGCCTACGAGCAGTACTTC.

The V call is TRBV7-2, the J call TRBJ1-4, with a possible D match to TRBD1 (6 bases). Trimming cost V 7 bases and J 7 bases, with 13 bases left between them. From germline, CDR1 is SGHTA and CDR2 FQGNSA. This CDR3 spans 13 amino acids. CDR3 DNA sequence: TGTGCCAGCACCCAGGGGCGGGCTGAAAAACTGTTTTTT. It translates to CASTQGRAEKLFF.

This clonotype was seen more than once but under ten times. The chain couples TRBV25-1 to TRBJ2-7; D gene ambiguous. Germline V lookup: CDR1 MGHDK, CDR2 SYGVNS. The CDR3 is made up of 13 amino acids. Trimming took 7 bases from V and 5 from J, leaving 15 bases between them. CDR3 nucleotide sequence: TGTGCCAGCACAGACCCACCAGGAGACGAGCAGTACTTC. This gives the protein CASTDPPGDEQYF.

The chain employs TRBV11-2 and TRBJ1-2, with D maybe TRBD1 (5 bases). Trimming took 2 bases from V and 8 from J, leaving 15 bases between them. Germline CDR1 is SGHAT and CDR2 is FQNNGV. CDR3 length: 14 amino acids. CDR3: CASSLLPVGAGYTF. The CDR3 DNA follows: TGTGCCAGCAGCTTACTACCTGTTGGGGCAGGCTACACCTTC. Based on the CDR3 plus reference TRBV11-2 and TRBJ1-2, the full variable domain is EAGVAQSPRYKIIEKRQSVAFWCNPISGHATLYWYQQILGQGPKLLIQFQNNGVVDDSQLPKDRFSAERLKGVDSTLKIQPAKLEDSAVYLCASSLLPVGAGYTFGSGTRLTVV.

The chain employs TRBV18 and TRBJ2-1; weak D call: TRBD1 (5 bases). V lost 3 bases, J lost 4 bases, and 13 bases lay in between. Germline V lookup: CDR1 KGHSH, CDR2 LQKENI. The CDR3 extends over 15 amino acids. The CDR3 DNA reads TGTGCCAGCTCACCCAGGTCAACAGGATACAATGAGCAGTTCTTC. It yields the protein CASSPRSTGYNEQFF.

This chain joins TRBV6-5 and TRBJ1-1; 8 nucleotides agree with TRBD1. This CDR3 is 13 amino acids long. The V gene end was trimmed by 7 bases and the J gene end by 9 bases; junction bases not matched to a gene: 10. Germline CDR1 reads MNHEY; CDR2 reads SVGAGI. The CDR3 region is CASTDTGGAKAFF. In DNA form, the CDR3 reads TGTGCCAGCACCGATACAGGGGGGGCTAAAGCTTTCTTT.

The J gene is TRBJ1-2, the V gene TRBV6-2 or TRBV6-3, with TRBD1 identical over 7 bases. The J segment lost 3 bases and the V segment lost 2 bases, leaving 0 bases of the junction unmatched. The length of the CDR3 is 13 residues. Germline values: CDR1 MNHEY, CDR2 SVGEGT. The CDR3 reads CASSYDRDYGYTF. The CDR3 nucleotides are TGTGCCAGCAGTTACGACAGGGACTATGGCTACACCTTC.

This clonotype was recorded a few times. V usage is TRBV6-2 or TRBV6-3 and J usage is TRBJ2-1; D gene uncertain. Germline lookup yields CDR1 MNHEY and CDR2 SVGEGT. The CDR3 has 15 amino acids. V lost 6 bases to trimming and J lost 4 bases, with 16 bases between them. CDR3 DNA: TGTGCCAGCAGCTTCGGGTTGCTGGAGTACAATGAGCAGTTCTTC. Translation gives CASSFGLLEYNEQFF.

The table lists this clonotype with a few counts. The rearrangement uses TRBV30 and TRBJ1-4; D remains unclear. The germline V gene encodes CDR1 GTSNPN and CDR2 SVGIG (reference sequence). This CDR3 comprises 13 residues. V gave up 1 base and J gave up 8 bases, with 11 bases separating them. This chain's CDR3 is CAWSARTGEKLFF. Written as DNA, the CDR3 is TGTGCCTGGAGTGCCCGGACGGGCGAAAAACTGTTTTTT.

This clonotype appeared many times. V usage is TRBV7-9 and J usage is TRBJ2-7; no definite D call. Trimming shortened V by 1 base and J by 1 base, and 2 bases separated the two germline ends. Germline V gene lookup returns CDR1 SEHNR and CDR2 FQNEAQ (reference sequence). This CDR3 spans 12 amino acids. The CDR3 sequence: CASSLVSYEQYF. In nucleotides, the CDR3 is TGTGCCAGCAGCTTAGTGTCCTACGAGCAGTACTTC.

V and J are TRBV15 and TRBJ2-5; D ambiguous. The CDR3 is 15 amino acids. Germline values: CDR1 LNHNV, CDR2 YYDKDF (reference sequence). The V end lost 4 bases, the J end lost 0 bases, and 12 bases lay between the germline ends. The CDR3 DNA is TGTGCCACCAGCAACTGGGGAACTGACCAAGAGACCCAGTACTTC. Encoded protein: CATSNWGTDQETQYF.

In nucleotides, the CDR3 is TGTGCCAGCAGCGCCGCGGGGGCGCACAATGAGCAGTTCTTC. This codes for CASSAAGAHNEQFF. The J gene is TRBJ2-1, the V gene TRBV7-9; D perhaps matches TRBD2 (7 bases). The CDR3 consists of 14 residues. CDR1 is SEHNR and CDR2 is FQNEAQ in the germline V gene (reference sequence). V was shortened by 5 bases and J by 5 bases, with 13 bases between the two germline ends.

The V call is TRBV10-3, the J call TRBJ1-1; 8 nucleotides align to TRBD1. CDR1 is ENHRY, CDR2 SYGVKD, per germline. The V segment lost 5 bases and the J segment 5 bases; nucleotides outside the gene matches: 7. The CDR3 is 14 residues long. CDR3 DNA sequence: TGTGCCATCAGTATCAGGGGGCATGAAACTGAAGCTTTCTTT. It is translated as CAISIRGHETEAFF.